Ten or more counts support the clone carrying this T cell receptor (beta chain). Its antigen is undetermined. This sample was taken from a study of T cells in Graves' hyperthyroidism and ophthalmopathy. Study background: Peripheral blood collection took place at initial diagnosis, before any treatment. Study-wide points: Ophthalmopathy, which appeared later, was predicted by the model a median 6.5 months before onset.

The diagnoses drew upon clinical symptoms, serum thyroxine and TRAb, thyroid ultrasound and orbital computed tomography. TCR beta CDR3 regions were amplified from RNA. When the TCR CDR3 underwent first-round RT-PCR, the HTBI primer set was used. TCRdb used MiXCR to reprocess the multiplex PCR reads, holding one entry per CDR3 protein. Altogether approximately 620,000 distinct CDR3 sequences are present, 16% being singletons, with the ten largest covering roughly 3.5%. There are 14 residues in the CDR3. Trimming shortened V by 3 bases and J by 5 bases, and 13 bases separated the two germline ends. From germline, CDR1 is MNHEY and CDR2 SVGAGI.

The sample consisted of blood. The chain employs TRBV6-5 and TRBJ1-1; no firm D call. The sequence derives from a woman in her 40s with Graves' ophthalmopathy. For the CDR3, the DNA is TGTGCCAGCAGTTATCGAGGGAAGGGAACTGAAGCTTTCTTT. Its translation: CASSYRGKGTEAFF.